This passage covers 25 T cell receptor beta chains from one sample sequenced in a study of T cells in Graves' hyperthyroidism and ophthalmopathy. Using RNA transcripts as the source, TCR beta CDR3 regions were amplified. TCR CDR3 regions were first amplified by RT-PCR with HTBI primers. TCRdb passed the multiplex PCR reads through MiXCR, listing each CDR3 protein once. The sample contains some 460,000 distinct CDR3 sequences, 15% to 17% of which appear only once. The sample taken for sequencing was blood. The source of these receptors is a woman between 18 and 29 years old with Graves' hyperthyroidism.

V is TRBV3-1 and J is TRBJ2-7; 12 bases agree with TRBD2. Trimming at V came to 4 bases and at J to 3 bases, leaving 7 bases not matched to a gene. Germline V gene lookup returns CDR1 LGHDT and CDR2 YNNKEL (reference sequence). The CDR3 loop spans 16 amino acids. The DNA of the CDR3 is TGTGCCAGCAGCCTAGAGAGGACTAGCGGGAACTACGAGCAGTACTTC. Translated: CASSLERTSGNYEQYF.

The chain is built from TRBV4-2 and TRBJ2-1; D call uncertain. Trimming took off 0 bases at V and 6 bases at J, with 12 bases between the two ends. CDR3 length equals 15 residues. The V gene's germline CDR1 is LGHNA and CDR2 YNFKEQ. The CDR3 here is CASSQEILSSNEQFF. CDR3 coding DNA: TGTGCCAGCAGCCAAGAAATTTTAAGCTCCAATGAGCAGTTCTTC.

This clonotype was counted many times. The V and J genes are TRBV7-9 and TRBJ2-7; a weak D match, TRBD2 (6 bases). Trimming removed 5 bases from V and 3 bases from J, with 14 bases in between. The CDR3 spans 14 residues. Germline CDR1 SEHNR, CDR2 FQNEAQ (reference sequence). CDR3 nucleotide sequence: TGTGCCAGCAGCCCCCCGGGACTCGACTACGAGCAGTACTTC. Translation gives CASSPPGLDYEQYF.

This clonotype was counted ten times or more. The chain uses TRBV7-9 and TRBJ2-3, with 11 bases identical to TRBD2. Germline V gene sequence: CDR1 SEHNR, CDR2 FQNEAQ (reference sequence). This CDR3 is 18 amino acids long. J gave up 2 bases and V 1 base, and 8 bases lay outside the gene matches. CDR3 in DNA: TGTGCCAGCAGCTTAGTCCTGACTAGCGGGAAGGCCACAGATACGCAGTATTTT. Amino acid sequence: CASSLVLTSGKATDTQYF. The full variable domain, completed using reference TRBV7-9 and TRBJ2-3, is DTGVSQNPRHKITKRGQNVTFRCDPISEHNRLYWYRQTLGQGPEFLTYFQNEAQLEKSRLLSDRFSAERPKGSFSTLEIQRTEQGDSAMYLCASSLVLTSGKATDTQYFGPGTRLTVL.

With regard to this clonotype: The junction shows a germline mismatch at one end, possibly a read error. The CDR3, as DNA: TGTGCCAGTAGTCAACGGGACAGGGGATCCTGCAATGAGCAGTTCTTC. Amino acid sequence: CASSQRDRGSCNEQFF. This rearrangement joins TRBV19 to TRBJ2-1; TRBD1 matches 10 bases. The CDR3 runs to 16 residues. Germline V gene lookup returns CDR1 LNHDA and CDR2 SQIVND (reference sequence).

This clonotype was counted between two and nine times. This rearrangement joins TRBV10-3 to TRBJ1-1; 7 nucleotides align to TRBD1. The CDR3 runs 13 residues. CDR1 is ENHRY and CDR2 is SYGVKD in the germline V gene. V lost 4 bases to trimming and J lost 5 bases; unmatched junction nucleotides: 4. CDR3 loop: CAISGRDSTEAFF. Written as DNA, the CDR3 is TGTGCCATCAGTGGGAGGGACAGTACTGAAGCTTTCTTT.

This clonotype came up many times. The chain uses TRBV2 and TRBJ2-1; TRBD2 agrees at 15 bases. The V gene end was trimmed by 6 bases and the J gene end by 3 bases; junction bases not matched to a gene: 6. This CDR3 contains 17 residues. The germline CDR1 and CDR2 sequences are SNHLY and FYNNEI. The CDR3 DNA is TGTGCCAGCAGGCGGACTAGCGGGGGGGCCCTCTACAATGAGCAGTTCTTC. Translation: CASRRTSGGALYNEQFF.

This chain connects TRBV3-1 to TRBJ2-1; a possible D gene is TRBD2 (6 bases). The CDR3 has 14 amino acids. Germline loops: CDR1 LGHDT, CDR2 YNNKEL (reference sequence). V shed 4 bases and J shed 7 bases, with 14 bases lying between them. This CDR3 is CASSLRTTGNEQFF. The CDR3 DNA follows: TGTGCCAGCAGCCTCAGGACTACGGGGAATGAGCAGTTCTTC.

The chain links TRBV27 to TRBJ2-5, with D perhaps matching TRBD2 (5 bases). There are 13 residues in the CDR3. V dropped 3 bases and J dropped 7 bases, with 12 bases sitting between them. Per the germline V gene, CDR1 is MNHEY and CDR2 is SMNVEV (reference sequence). The DNA of the CDR3 is TGTGCCAGCAGTTTCTCCGGGGTAACGACCCAGTACTTC. Amino acid sequence: CASSFSGVTTQYF.

This clonotype was counted at least ten times. The V call is TRBV2, the J call TRBJ2-3; 11 bases are a match to TRBD2. Germline CDR1 SNHLY, CDR2 FYNNEI. V lost 8 bases to trimming and J lost 1 base; unmatched junction nucleotides: 5. This CDR3 comprises 15 residues. The CDR3 reads CASDKTSGGTDTQYF. Here the CDR3 DNA reads TGTGCCAGCGATAAGACTAGCGGGGGCACAGATACGCAGTATTTT.

This clonotype was recorded many times. The V gene is TRBV20-1, the J gene TRBJ1-6; 8 bases agree with TRBD1. The CDR3 length is 17 residues. Per germline, CDR1 DFQATT and CDR2 SNEGSKA (reference sequence). With V trimmed by 0 bases and J by 0 bases, 4 bases remained unmatched. The CDR3 sequence is CSARDAGTGSYNSPLHF. The CDR3 region has the DNA TGCAGTGCTAGAGATGCCGGGACAGGCTCCTATAATTCACCCCTCCACTTT.

Ten or more counts support this clonotype. The germline gene is not matched at one end of the junction; a read error may be the cause. The chain couples TRBV7-7 to TRBJ2-5; a possible D gene is TRBD1 (6 bases). The CDR3 has 14 residues. CDR1 is SSHAT and CDR2 is FNYEAQ in the germline V gene (reference sequence). The CDR3: CASSPTTGRETQYF. CDR3 DNA sequence: TGTGCTAGCAGCCCGACGACAGGCAGGGAGACCCAGTACTTC.

At least ten counts were recorded for this clonotype. CDR3 residues: CASSSRQGSYNEQFF. The DNA of the CDR3 is TGTGCCAGCAGCTCACGACAGGGGAGCTACAATGAGCAGTTCTTC. The J gene is TRBJ2-1, the V gene TRBV7-3; 8 bases fit TRBD1. V shed 4 bases, J shed 3 bases, and the junction held 5 bases outside the gene matches. Germline V gene lookup returns CDR1 SGHTA and CDR2 FQGTGA. This CDR3 spans 15 amino acids.

This clonotype was seen more than once but under ten times. The CDR3 DNA sequence: TGTGCCAGCAGCGTAGAGGAGGGAACCCAAGAGACCCAGTACTTC. Encoded protein: CASSVEEGTQETQYF. V is TRBV9 and J is TRBJ2-5, with D maybe TRBD2 (6 bases). Germline V CDR1 and CDR2: SGDLS, YYNGEE. V was cut by 0 bases and J by 1 base, with 10 bases left in between. The CDR3 length is 15 residues.

This clonotype was seen only a few times. The chain uses TRBV4-1 and TRBJ2-1, with 11 bases matching TRBD2. The V gene end was trimmed by 0 bases and the J gene end by 3 bases; junction bases not matched to a gene: 1. Germline V gene sequence: CDR1 MGHRA, CDR2 YSYEKL. The CDR3 consists of 16 residues. The CDR3 nucleotides read TGCGCCAGCAGCCAAGAGACTAGCGGGGACTACAATGAGCAGTTCTTC. The encoded protein is CASSQETSGDYNEQFF.

The table lists this clonotype with many counts. The chain couples TRBV7-6 to TRBJ2-3, with TRBD2 identical over 13 bases. CDR1 is SGHVS, CDR2 FNYEAQ, per germline. Trimming at V came to 5 bases and at J to 2 bases, leaving 4 bases not matched to a gene. The CDR3 has 16 amino acids. The DNA of the CDR3 is TGTGCCAGCAGCCGACTAGCGGGGGGACCCACAGATACGCAGTATTTT. Protein product: CASSRLAGGPTDTQYF.

This chain uses TRBV4-1 with TRBJ2-7; 7 positions agree with TRBD1. From germline, CDR1 is MGHRA and CDR2 YSYEKL. Unmatched junction bases numbered 17, after V lost 3 bases and J lost 9 bases. The CDR3 has 16 amino acids. CDR3: CASSQVIGTASAGQYF. The CDR3 DNA reads TGCGCCAGCAGCCAGGTCATCGGGACAGCCTCGGCTGGGCAGTACTTC.

This clonotype has just a few counts. V is TRBV19 and J is TRBJ2-3, with TRBD2 matching over 10 bases. V shed 2 bases, J shed 0 bases, and the junction held 5 bases outside the gene matches. The CDR3 is 17 amino acids. Per germline, CDR1 LNHDA and CDR2 SQIVND (reference sequence). CDR3 in DNA: TGTGCCAGTAGTATAAGGAGGACTAGCGGAAGCACAGATACGCAGTATTTT. It encodes CASSIRRTSGSTDTQYF. The full variable domain, with the rest looked up from reference TRBV19 and TRBJ2-3, is DGGITQSPKYLFRKEGQNVTLSCEQNLNHDAMYWYRQDPGQGLRLIYYSQIVNDFQKGDIAEGYSVSREKKESFPLTVTSAQKNPTAFYLCASSIRRTSGSTDTQYFGPGTRLTVL.

This clonotype was picked up many times. DNA of the CDR3: TGTGCCAGCAGTTTCGGGGGGTTGGGCAATCAGCCCCAGCATTTT. Amino acids: CASSFGGLGNQPQHF. The chain joins TRBV12-3 or TRBV12-4 to TRBJ1-5; D might be TRBD1 (5 bases). Trimming stripped 3 bases from V and 2 bases from J, with 11 bases between. The CDR3 consists of 15 residues.

This clonotype was seen at least ten times. This chain uses TRBV6-1 with TRBJ2-1; 16 bases align to TRBD2. Germline-derived CDR1 and CDR2 are MNHNS and SASEGT. This CDR3 contains 15 residues. The V and J ends lost 5 bases and 10 bases, in that order; junction bases with no gene match: 5. CDR3 bases: TGTGCCAGCAGTCAGGGACTAGCGGGGGGGCGCGAGCAGTTCTTC. This sequence encodes CASSQGLAGGREQFF.

The chain recombines TRBV4-1 with TRBJ2-1; 11 bases align to TRBD1. The CDR3 extends over 17 amino acids. V shed 1 base, J shed 2 bases, and the junction held 4 bases outside the gene matches. Germline CDR1 reads MGHRA; CDR2 reads YSYEKL. CDR3 sequence (DNA): TGCGCCAGCAGCCAAGTTGTGGGACAGGGGGCCTACAATGAGCAGTTCTTC. Amino acid sequence: CASSQVVGQGAYNEQFF.

This clonotype has a handful of counts. A much larger clone is a single base away; this may be a read error. This chain links TRBV28 with TRBJ1-4, with 9 bases identical to TRBD1. This CDR3 has 15 amino acids. CDR1 is MDHEN and CDR2 is SYDVKM in the germline V gene. The CDR3 sequence: CASSLVGDRAEKLVF. CDR3 bases: TGTGCCAGCAGTTTAGTGGGGGACAGGGCTGAAAAACTGGTTTTT.

The rearrangement uses TRBV11-2 and TRBJ2-3; 12 bases agree with TRBD2. The CDR3 length is 14 residues. Germline loops: CDR1 SGHAT, CDR2 FQNNGV. Trimming cost V 6 bases and J 5 bases; bases outside gene matches: 3. The CDR3 loop is CASRLAGGGDTQYF. DNA for the CDR3: TGTGCCAGCAGACTAGCGGGAGGAGGAGATACGCAGTATTTT.

In this sample, this clonotype turned up a few times. The chain recombines TRBV5-4 with TRBJ2-7; D is possibly TRBD2 (7 bases). Germline CDR1 SGHNT, CDR2 YYREEE (reference sequence). V was trimmed by 5 bases and J by 3 bases, leaving 18 bases between them. This CDR3 contains 15 residues. The CDR3 region is CASSFGGGEVYEQYF. The CDR3 coding sequence is TGTGCCAGCAGTTTTGGGGGGGGCGAGGTCTACGAGCAGTACTTC.

This clonotype has ten or more counts. The chain has TRBV25-1 and TRBJ1-5; 7 nucleotides align to TRBD1. Germline CDR1 reads MGHDK; CDR2 reads SYGVNS. This CDR3 has 18 residues. V lost 4 bases, J lost 1 base, and 13 bases stayed unmatched. The CDR3 sequence: CASSGVSGTEHSNQPQHF. CDR3 sequence (DNA): TGTGCCAGCAGTGGAGTCTCCGGGACAGAACACAGCAATCAGCCCCAGCATTTT. Variable domain in full (rest from reference TRBV25-1 and TRBJ1-5): EADIYQTPRYLVIGTGKKITLECSQTMGHDKMYWYQQDPGMELHLIHYSYGVNSTEKGDLSSESTVSRIRTEHFPLTLESARPSHTSQYLCASSGVSGTEHSNQPQHFGDGTRLSIL.